Listed here are 5 T cell receptor beta chains from one sample, sequenced in a study of CD8+CD57+ T cells in acquired aplastic anemia. Genomic DNA served as template for TCR beta VDJ and CDR3 profiling. Each CDR3 protein gets one entry after TCRdb re-called the reads with MiXCR. The data show 120,000 or so distinct CDR3 sequences, roughly 40% seen once. All patients picked for sequencing had shown, by flow cytometry, an expansion of CD8+CD57+ cells. The sequenced material came from sorted CD4+, CD8+, or CD8+CD57+ T cells (not recorded which) from PBMCs. The receptors derive from a human donor with aplastic anemia.

This clonotype occurred many times. The chain has TRBV6-1 and TRBJ1-1; 7 positions agree with TRBD1. Germline assignment: CDR1 MNHNS and CDR2 SASEGT. J lost 10 bases, V lost 6 bases, and 8 bases had no gene match. The CDR3 totals 12 residues. The CDR3 loop reads CASSPRGQSAFF. The DNA for the CDR3 is TGTGCCAGCAGCCCCCGGGGACAGTCAGCTTTCTTT.

V gene TRBV19 combines with J gene TRBJ2-2, with 7 nucleotides matching TRBD1. Germline trimming cut 9 bases from V and 0 bases from J; bases unmatched to any gene: 10. CDR1 and CDR2 (germline): LNHDA, SQIVND (reference sequence). The length of the CDR3 is 16 residues. The CDR3 DNA follows: TGTGCCAGCAGCCCCCTGGACAGGACGAACACCGGGGAGCTGTTTTTT. It codes for CASSPLDRTNTGELFF.

This chain uses TRBV5-4 with TRBJ2-3, with D maybe TRBD2 (6 bases). The germline gives CDR1 SGHNT, CDR2 YYREEE (reference sequence). The CDR3 spans 14 residues. V was clipped by 4 bases and J by 4 bases, with 13 bases between them. The CDR3 loop is CASSRGPGADTQYF. The CDR3 region has the DNA TGTGCCAGCAGCCGCGGGCCGGGGGCAGATACGCAGTATTTT.

The chain has TRBV12-3 or TRBV12-4 and TRBJ1-2; D gene ambiguous. The CDR3 extends over 13 amino acids. Trimming took 7 bases from V and 8 from J, leaving 17 bases between them. The CDR3 DNA reads TGTGCCAGCACCTTGGCGGATAGTCTAGGCTACACCTTC. Translated: CASTLADSLGYTF.

V and J are TRBV28 and TRBJ1-1; possible D gene TRBD1, 5 bases. CDR3 length: 13 amino acids. Germline loops: CDR1 MDHEN, CDR2 SYDVKM. The V gene lost 7 bases and the J gene lost 1 base, with 10 bases spanning the gap. This chain's CDR3 is CASKAGTNTEAFF. The DNA of the CDR3 is TGTGCCAGCAAAGCAGGGACGAACACTGAAGCTTTCTTT. Filled out from reference TRBV28 and TRBJ1-1, the complete variable domain reads DVKVTQSSRYLVKRTGEKVFLECVQDMDHENMFWYRQDPGLGLRLIYFSYDVKMKEKGDIPEGYSVSREKKERFSLILESASTNQTSMYLCASKAGTNTEAFFGQGTRLTVV.